The present T cell receptor beta chain was sequenced within a study of lymphopenia after photon versus proton radiotherapy. Looked up from germline, CDR1 is SGHTA and CDR2 is FQGNSA. The CDR3 extends over 12 amino acids. The ends were cut back, 4 bases at V and 7 bases at J, with 5 bases in the middle. Using immunoSEQ multiplex PCR, the repertoire was profiled, and TCRdb retains in-frame clones only, with some absent. This sample has under 75,000 clones, with roughly 92% found just once. The J gene is TRBJ1-6, the V gene TRBV7-2; D is uncertain. This clonotype originated in a woman between 40 and 55 years old with cholangiocarcinoma. The source was peripheral blood, collected from a patient treated with photon-based radiotherapy. DNA of the CDR3: TGTGCCAGCAGCTCCGCCAATTCACCCCTCCACTTT. It yields the protein CASSSANSPLHF.